This entry is about one T cell receptor beta chain. Its antigen is as yet unknown. The data derive from a study of regulatory T cells in long-lasting Graves disease. Time point reported: newly diagnosed GD, antithyroid drugs for less than 3 months. Making the TCR library involved RNA that had been extracted from PBMCs. Staff took roughly 8.8 milliliters of peripheral blood and put it into EDTA tubes. Building the TCR beta libraries relied on iRepertoire HTBI primers, and CDR3 regions underwent Arm-PCR. A single record per CDR3 protein comes from TCRdb applying MiXCR to the multiplex PCR reads. The data contain over 500,000 distinct CDR3 sequences, approximately 15% of them singletons. Whole-study findings and limits: Relative to newly diagnosed Graves' patients, persistent ones had lower TCR diversity. It was peripheral blood alone, not thyroid tissue, that was studied.

Germline CDR1 is KGHSH and CDR2 is LQKENI. The length of the CDR3 is 13 residues. The ends were cut back, 0 bases at V and 8 bases at J, with 8 bases in the middle. The sample was also reused in another study, on T cells in Graves' hyperthyroidism and ophthalmopathy.

The chain combines TRBV18 with TRBJ2-1, with a possible D match to TRBD2 (5 bases). The sample here was peripheral blood mononuclear cells (PBMCs), taken at new diagnosis, from a patient treated with antithyroid drugs. This sequence was found in a woman in her thirties with Graves disease. This CDR3 is CASSPPSRDEQFF. As DNA, the CDR3 is TGTGCCAGCTCACCACCGTCGAGGGATGAGCAGTTCTTC.